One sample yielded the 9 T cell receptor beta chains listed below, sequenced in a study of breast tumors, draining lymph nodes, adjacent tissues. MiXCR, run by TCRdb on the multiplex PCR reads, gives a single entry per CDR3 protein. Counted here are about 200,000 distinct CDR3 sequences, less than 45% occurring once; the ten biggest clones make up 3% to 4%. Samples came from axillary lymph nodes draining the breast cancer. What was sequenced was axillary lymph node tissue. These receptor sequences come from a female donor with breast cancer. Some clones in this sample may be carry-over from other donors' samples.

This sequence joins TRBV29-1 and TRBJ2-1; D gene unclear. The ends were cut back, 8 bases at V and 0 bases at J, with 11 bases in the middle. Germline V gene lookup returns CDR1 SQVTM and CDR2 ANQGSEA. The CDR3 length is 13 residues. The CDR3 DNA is TGCAGCTTAGTGGCAAGCTCCTACAATGAGCAGTTCTTC. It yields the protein CSLVASSYNEQFF.

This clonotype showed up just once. Written as DNA, the CDR3 is TGCAGTGCTAGACTGGCAGGGCCGAGGGAGACCCAGTACTTC. This sequence encodes CSARLAGPRETQYF. The chain joins TRBV20-1 to TRBJ2-5; possibly TRBD1 for D (5 bases). The ends were cut back, 2 bases at V and 5 bases at J, with 15 bases in the middle. In germline, CDR1 is DFQATT, CDR2 SNEGSKA (reference sequence). The CDR3 spans 14 residues.

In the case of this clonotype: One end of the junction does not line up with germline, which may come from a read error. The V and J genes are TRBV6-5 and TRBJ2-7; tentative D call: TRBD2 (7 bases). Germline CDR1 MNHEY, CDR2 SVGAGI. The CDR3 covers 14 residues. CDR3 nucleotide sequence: TGTGCCGGCAGTCAAGGGGGGGGACGCTACGAGCAGTACTTC. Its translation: CAGSQGGGRYEQYF.

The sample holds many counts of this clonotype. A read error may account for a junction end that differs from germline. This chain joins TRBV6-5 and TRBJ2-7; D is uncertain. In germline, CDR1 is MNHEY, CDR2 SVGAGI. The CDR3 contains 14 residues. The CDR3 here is CASSHSTPGSEQYF. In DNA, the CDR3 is TGTGCCAGCAGTCACTCGACGCCAGGATCCGAGCAGTACTTC.

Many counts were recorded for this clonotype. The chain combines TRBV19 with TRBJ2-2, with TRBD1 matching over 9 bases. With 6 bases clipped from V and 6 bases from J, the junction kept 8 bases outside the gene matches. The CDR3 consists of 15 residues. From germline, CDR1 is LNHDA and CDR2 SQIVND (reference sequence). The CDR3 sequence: CASSPDRGYAGELFF. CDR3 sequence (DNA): TGTGCCAGTAGCCCAGACAGGGGGTACGCCGGGGAGCTGTTTTTT.

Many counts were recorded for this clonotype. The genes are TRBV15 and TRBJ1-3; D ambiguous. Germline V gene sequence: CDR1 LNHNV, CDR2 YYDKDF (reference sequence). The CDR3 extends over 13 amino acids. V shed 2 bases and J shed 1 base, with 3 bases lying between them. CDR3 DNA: TGTGCCACCAGCAGAATTTCTGGAAACACCATATATTTT. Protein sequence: CATSRISGNTIYF.

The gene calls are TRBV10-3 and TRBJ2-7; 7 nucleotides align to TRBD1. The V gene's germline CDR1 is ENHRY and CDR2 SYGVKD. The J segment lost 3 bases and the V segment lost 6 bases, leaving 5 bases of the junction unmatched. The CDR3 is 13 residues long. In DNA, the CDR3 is TGTGCCATCAGAAAGGGGGCCTTCTACGAGCAGTACTTC. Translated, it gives CAIRKGAFYEQYF.

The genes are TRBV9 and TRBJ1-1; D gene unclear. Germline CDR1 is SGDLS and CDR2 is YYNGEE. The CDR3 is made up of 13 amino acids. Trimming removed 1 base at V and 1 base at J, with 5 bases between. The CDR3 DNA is TGTGCCAGCAGCGTATCTTGGAACACTGAAGCTTTCTTT. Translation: CASSVSWNTEAFF.

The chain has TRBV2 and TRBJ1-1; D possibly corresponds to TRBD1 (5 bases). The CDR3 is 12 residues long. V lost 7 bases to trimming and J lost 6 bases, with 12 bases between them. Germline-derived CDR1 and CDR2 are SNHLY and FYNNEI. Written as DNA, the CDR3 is TGTGCCAGCACAAGACAGATCCCTGAAGCTTTCTTT. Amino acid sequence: CASTRQIPEAFF.